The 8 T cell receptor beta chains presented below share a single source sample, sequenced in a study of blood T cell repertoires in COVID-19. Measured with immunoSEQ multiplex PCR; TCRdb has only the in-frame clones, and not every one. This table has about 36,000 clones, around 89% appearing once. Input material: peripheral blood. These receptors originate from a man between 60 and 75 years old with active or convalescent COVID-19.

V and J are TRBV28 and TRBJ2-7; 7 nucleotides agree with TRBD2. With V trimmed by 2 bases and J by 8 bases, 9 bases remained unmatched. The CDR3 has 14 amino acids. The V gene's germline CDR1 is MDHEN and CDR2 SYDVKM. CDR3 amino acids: CASSLGAGATKQYF. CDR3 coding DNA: TGTGCCAGCAGTTTAGGTGCGGGAGCTACGAAGCAGTACTTC.

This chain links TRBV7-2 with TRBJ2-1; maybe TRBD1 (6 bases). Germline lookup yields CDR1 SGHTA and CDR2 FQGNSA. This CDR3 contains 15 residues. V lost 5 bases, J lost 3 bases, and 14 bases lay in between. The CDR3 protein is CASSPTRDNYNEQFF. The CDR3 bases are TGTGCCAGCAGCCCTACCCGGGACAACTACAATGAGCAGTTCTTC. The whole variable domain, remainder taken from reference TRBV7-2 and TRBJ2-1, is GAGVSQSPSNKVTEKGKDVELRCDPISGHTALYWYRQSLGQGLEFLIYFQGNSAPDKSGLPSDRFSAERTGGSVSTLTIQRTQQEDSAVYLCASSPTRDNYNEQFFGPGTRLTVL.

The CDR3 loop reads CASREDPYEQYF. The CDR3 DNA reads TGTGCCAGCAGGGAGGACCCCTACGAGCAGTACTTC. This chain connects TRBV27 to TRBJ2-7; the D gene is possibly TRBD2 (5 bases). CDR3 length: 12 residues. V was cut by 6 bases and J by 2 bases, with 8 bases left in between. Germline CDR1 and CDR2: MNHEY and SMNVEV (reference sequence).

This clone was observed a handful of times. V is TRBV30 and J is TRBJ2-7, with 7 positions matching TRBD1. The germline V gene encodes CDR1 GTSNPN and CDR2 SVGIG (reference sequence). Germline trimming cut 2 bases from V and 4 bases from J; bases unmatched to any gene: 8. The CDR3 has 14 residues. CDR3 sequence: CAWSPKTGSYEQYF. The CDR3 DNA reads TGTGCCTGGAGTCCTAAGACAGGGAGTTACGAGCAGTACTTC. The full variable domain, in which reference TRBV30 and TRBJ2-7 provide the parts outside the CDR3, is SQTIHQWPATLVQPVGSPLSLECTVEGTSNPNLYWYRQAAGRGLQLLFYSVGIGQISSEVPQNLSASRPQDRQFILSSKKLLLSDSGFYLCAWSPKTGSYEQYFGPGTRLTVT.

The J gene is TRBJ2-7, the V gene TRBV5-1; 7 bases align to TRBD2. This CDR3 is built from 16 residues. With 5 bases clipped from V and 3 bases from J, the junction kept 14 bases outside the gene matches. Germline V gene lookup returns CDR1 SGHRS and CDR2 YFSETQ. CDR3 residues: CASRSGTSSWDYEQYF. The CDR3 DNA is TGCGCCAGCAGAAGCGGGACGTCGAGCTGGGACTACGAGCAGTACTTC.

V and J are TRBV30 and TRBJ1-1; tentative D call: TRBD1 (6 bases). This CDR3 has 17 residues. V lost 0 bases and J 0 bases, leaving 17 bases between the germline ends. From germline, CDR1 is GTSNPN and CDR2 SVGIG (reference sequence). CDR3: CAWSVQGRLGLNTEAFF. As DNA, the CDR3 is TGTGCCTGGAGTGTACAGGGAAGACTGGGGTTGAACACTGAAGCTTTCTTT. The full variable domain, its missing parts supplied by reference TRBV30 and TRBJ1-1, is SQTIHQWPATLVQPVGSPLSLECTVEGTSNPNLYWYRQAAGRGLQLLFYSVGIGQISSEVPQNLSASRPQDRQFILSSKKLLLSDSGFYLCAWSVQGRLGLNTEAFFGQGTRLTVV.

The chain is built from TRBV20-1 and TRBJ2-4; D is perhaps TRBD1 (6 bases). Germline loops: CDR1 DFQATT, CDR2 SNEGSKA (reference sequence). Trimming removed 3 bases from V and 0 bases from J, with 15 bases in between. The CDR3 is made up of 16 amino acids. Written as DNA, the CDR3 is TGCAGTGCTAGTACTCTCGGACAGTTAGCCAAAAACATTCAGTACTTC. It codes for CSASTLGQLAKNIQYF.

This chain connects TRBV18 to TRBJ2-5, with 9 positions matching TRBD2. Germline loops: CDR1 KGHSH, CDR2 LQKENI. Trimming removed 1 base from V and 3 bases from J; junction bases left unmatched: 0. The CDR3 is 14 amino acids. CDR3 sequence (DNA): TGTGCCAGCTCACCACTAGCGGGAGAAGAGACCCAGTACTTC. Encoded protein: CASSPLAGEETQYF.